The 5 T cell receptor beta chains listed next were all sequenced from one sample in a study of beta chain features in type 1 diabetes. Sequencing targeted expressed TCRB transcripts, as all isolated RNA had been reverse transcribed. Profiled with immunoSEQ multiplex PCR; TCRdb holds only in-frame clones, not every one. The sample has over 150,000 clones, roughly 8% seen once. Their target antigens are unknown. Study conclusions and caveats: Moderately but significantly shorter TCRB CDR3s were found in Type 1 diabetes patients in all four CD4+ subsets.

The sample consisted of central memory CD4+ T cells from blood. The receptors here all came from a woman aged 35 to 49 with type 1 diabetes.

J is TRBJ2-1 and V is TRBV5-4; TRBD2 matches 8 bases. CDR3 length: 17 residues. After removal of 4 bases from V and 0 bases from J, the junction contained 9 bases not matched to a gene. Germline values: CDR1 SGHNT, CDR2 YYREEE (reference sequence). The CDR3 DNA reads TGTGCCAGCAGCCAAGCGGGAGCGGGCCTCTCCTACAATGAGCAGTTCTTC. This codes for CASSQAGAGLSYNEQFF.

This clone was counted many times. The chain has TRBV10-3 and TRBJ1-6; 10 positions agree with TRBD1. CDR1 ENHRY and CDR2 SYGVKD come from the germline V gene. V shed 6 bases and J 5 bases; nucleotides not matched to a gene: 1. This CDR3 has 14 amino acids. The CDR3 DNA is TGTGCCATCAGAGGGACAGGGGATAATTCACCCCTCCACTTT. The encoded protein is CAIRGTGDNSPLHF.

The chain combines TRBV9 with TRBJ1-6; 10 bases agree with TRBD1. The ends lost 2 bases at V and 10 bases at J; junction bases unmatched: 9. The CDR3 length is 16 residues. Germline V lookup: CDR1 SGDLS, CDR2 YYNGEE. CDR3 protein: CASSVTAGQGESPLHF. CDR3 bases: TGTGCCAGCAGCGTCACTGCCGGACAGGGGGAATCACCCCTCCACTTT.

There are a few counts of this clone. The chain recombines TRBV19 with TRBJ1-5; 9 nucleotides align to TRBD1. The CDR3 has 13 residues. CDR1 LNHDA and CDR2 SQIVND come from the germline V gene (reference sequence). V lost 8 bases and J lost 7; bases outside the gene matches: 6. CDR3 loop: CASARQGEQPQHF. CDR3 nucleotide sequence: TGTGCCAGTGCCCGACAGGGGGAACAGCCCCAGCATTTT.

The chain uses TRBV5-1 and TRBJ1-1; D gene unclear. Per the germline V gene, CDR1 is SGHRS and CDR2 is YFSETQ. Deletions cut 4 bases from V and 1 base from J, with 11 bases between. The CDR3 is 14 residues long. CDR3: CASSGPTGNTEAFF. The CDR3 region has the DNA TGCGCCAGCAGCGGTCCCACGGGGAACACTGAAGCTTTCTTT.